This T cell receptor (beta chain) was sequenced for a study of response to subunit inactivated influenza vaccine. One entry per CDR3 protein results from TCRdb running MiXCR on the RT-PCR reads. The data contain a few hundred thousand distinct CDR3 sequences, approximately 7.2% of them singletons. This clonotype was counted between two and nine times. Germline V gene sequence: CDR1 PRHDT, CDR2 FYEKMQ (reference sequence). The CDR3 extends over 15 amino acids. V gave up 5 bases and J gave up 3 bases; unmatched junction bases: 9. Specimen: PBMCs from blood, collected 23 to 25 months after vaccination. The chain joins TRBV13 to TRBJ2-7; 8 nucleotides line up with TRBD1. This clonotype was obtained from a man aged 50-75 years who received an inactivated influenza vaccine. CDR3 DNA: TGTGCCAGCAGCCAGACGTACAGGGGGTTCTACGAGCAGTACTTC. This translates into CASSQTYRGFYEQYF.